This T cell receptor beta chain was recovered during a study of T cells in Graves' hyperthyroidism and ophthalmopathy. This CDR3 has 12 amino acids. Between the trimmed V and J ends, which lost 4 bases and 4 bases, there was a span of 7 bases. CDR1 and CDR2 (germline): KGHSH, LQKENI. The sample holds many counts of this clonotype. Using RNA transcripts as the source, TCR beta CDR3 regions were amplified. The TCR CDR3 first-round RT-PCR relied on the HTBI primer set. From the multiplex PCR reads, TCRdb called clonotypes with MiXCR, one entry per CDR3 protein. The sample shows fewer than 350,000 distinct CDR3 sequences, approximately 18% of them seen only once.

The specimen was blood. V and J are TRBV18 and TRBJ2-5; D may correspond to TRBD1 or TRBD2 (5 bases each). The TCR was taken from a woman between 50 and 59 years old with Graves' hyperthyroidism. CDR3 nucleotides: TGTGCCAGCTCACGGGACCGAGAGACCCAGTACTTC. Its protein product is CASSRDRETQYF.